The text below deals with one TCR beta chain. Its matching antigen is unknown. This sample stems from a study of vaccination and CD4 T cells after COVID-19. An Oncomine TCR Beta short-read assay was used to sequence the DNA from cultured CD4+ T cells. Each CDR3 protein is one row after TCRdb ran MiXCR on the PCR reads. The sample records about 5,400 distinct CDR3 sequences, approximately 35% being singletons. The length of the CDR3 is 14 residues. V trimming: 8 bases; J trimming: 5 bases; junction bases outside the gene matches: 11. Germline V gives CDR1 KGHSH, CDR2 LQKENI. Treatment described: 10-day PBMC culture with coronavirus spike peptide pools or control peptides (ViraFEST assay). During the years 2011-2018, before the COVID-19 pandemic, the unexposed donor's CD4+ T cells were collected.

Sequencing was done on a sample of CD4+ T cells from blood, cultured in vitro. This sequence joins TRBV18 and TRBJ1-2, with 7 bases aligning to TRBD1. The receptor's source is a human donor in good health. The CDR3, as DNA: TGTGCCAGCCTGGGACAGCGAGAGGGATATGGCTACACCTTC. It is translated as CASLGQREGYGYTF.